These 29 T cell receptor beta chains originate from one sample sequenced in a study of T cell responses to AZD1222 COVID-19 vaccine. Some clones are missing from TCRdb's copy, which holds only in-frame ones; the method was immunoSEQ multiplex PCR. The top ten clones hold roughly 5.6% of a sample with about 90,000 clones, approximately 90% of them seen once. Sample: peripheral blood, taken on day 0 of MenACWY control vaccination. Receptors originate from an adult in good health.

The chain employs TRBV10-3 and TRBJ1-2; D remains unclear. The V end was cut by 3 bases, the J end by 3 bases, with 5 bases between. This CDR3 comprises 12 residues. Germline V gives CDR1 ENHRY, CDR2 SYGVKD. The CDR3 sequence: CAISDNDYGYTF. CDR3 nucleotides: TGTGCCATCAGTGATAACGACTATGGCTACACCTTC.

The V call is TRBV12-2, the J call TRBJ1-5. TRBV12-2 is tagged as a pseudogene. The CDR3 is 15 amino acids. The CDR3 here is CASRLIKAAHQPQHF. For the CDR3, the DNA is TGTGCAAGTCGCTTAATAAAAGCCGCGCATCAGCCCCAGCATTTT.

The rearrangement uses TRBV6-2 or TRBV6-3 and TRBJ2-7, with TRBD1 matching over 9 bases. Germline lookup yields CDR1 MNHEY and CDR2 SVGEGT. V trimming: 0 bases; J trimming: 4 bases; junction bases outside the gene matches: 7. The CDR3 sequence is 16 residues long. The CDR3 spells CASSYSTGTGPYEQYF. The DNA of the CDR3 is TGTGCCAGCAGTTACTCGACGGGGACAGGGCCGTACGAGCAGTACTTC.

The V and J genes are TRBV2 and TRBJ2-3; 11 bases match TRBD2. This CDR3 has 14 amino acids. V was clipped by 6 bases and J by 4 bases; unmatched bases: 3. Germline CDR1 is SNHLY and CDR2 is FYNNEI. The CDR3 here is CASSTSGSPDTQYF. In nucleotides, the CDR3 is TGTGCCAGCAGCACTAGCGGGAGCCCAGATACGCAGTATTTT.

This sequence joins TRBV19 and TRBJ2-5; 7 bases align to TRBD2. Unmatched junction bases numbered 13, after V lost 5 bases and J lost 4 bases. CDR3 length: 16 residues. CDR1 LNHDA and CDR2 SQIVND come from the germline V gene (reference sequence). CDR3 residues: CASSLKAGQGGETQYF. The CDR3, as DNA: TGTGCCAGTAGTCTCAAAGCGGGGCAAGGCGGAGAGACCCAGTACTTC.

The chain uses TRBV28 and TRBJ1-5, with D maybe TRBD1 (6 bases). The V gene lost 6 bases and the J gene lost 6 bases, with 15 bases spanning the gap. Looked up from germline, CDR1 is MDHEN and CDR2 is SYDVKM. The CDR3 runs to 14 residues. In nucleotides, the CDR3 is TGTGCCAGCAGCAGTCCAGGGGTGTTTCAGCCCCAGCATTTT. Translated: CASSSPGVFQPQHF. Full variable domain (remainder filled in from reference TRBV28 and TRBJ1-5): DVKVTQSSRYLVKRTGEKVFLECVQDMDHENMFWYRQDPGLGLRLIYFSYDVKMKEKGDIPEGYSVSREKKERFSLILESASTNQTSMYLCASSSPGVFQPQHFGDGTRLSIL.

The V gene is TRBV5-1, the J gene TRBJ1-2; TRBD1 might be the D (6 bases). The CDR3 extends over 13 amino acids. Trimming removed 4 bases from V and 3 bases from J, with 10 bases in between. Germline V gene data show CDR1 as SGHRS and CDR2 as YFSETQ. Written as DNA, the CDR3 is TGCGCCAGCAGCCCGACAGGTGACTATGGCTACACCTTC. Translation: CASSPTGDYGYTF.

This chain uses TRBV5-1 with TRBJ2-3, with D possibly TRBD1 on 5 matching bases. V was shortened by 2 bases and J by 4 bases, with 11 bases between the two germline ends. CDR1 and CDR2 (germline): SGHRS, YFSETQ. The CDR3 has 14 residues. This chain's CDR3 is CASSFQGQADTQYF. The CDR3 nucleotides are TGCGCCAGCAGCTTTCAGGGTCAGGCAGATACGCAGTATTTT.

This clone has just one count. The chain employs TRBV7-9 and TRBJ2-7; TRBD1 aligns across 7 bases. With V trimmed by 0 bases and J by 4 bases, 3 bases remained unmatched. Germline V gene sequence: CDR1 SEHNR, CDR2 FQNEAQ (reference sequence). This CDR3 contains 14 residues. CDR3 loop: CASSLAGQFYEQYF. DNA of the CDR3: TGTGCCAGCAGCTTAGCGGGACAGTTTTACGAGCAGTACTTC.

The sample holds one count of this clone. V gene TRBV9 combines with J gene TRBJ2-2; 7 nucleotides line up with TRBD2. The CDR3 spans 14 residues. The V gene's germline CDR1 is SGDLS and CDR2 YYNGEE. The J segment lost 1 base and the V segment lost 5 bases, leaving 2 bases of the junction unmatched. The CDR3 bases are TGTGCCAGCAGGGGACTAATGAACACCGGGGAGCTGTTTTTT. This encodes CASRGLMNTGELFF. Supplemented by reference TRBV9 and TRBJ2-2, the full variable domain reads DSGVTQTPKHLITATGQRVTLRCSPRSGDLSVYWYQQSLDQGLQFLIQYYNGEERAKGNILERFSAQQFPDLHSELNLSSLELGDSALYFCASRGLMNTGELFFGEGSRLTVL.

On this clone: The same CDR3 is also encoded by other DNA sequences in this sample. This sequence joins TRBV10-3 and TRBJ2-7; D is ambiguous. The V gene's germline CDR1 is ENHRY and CDR2 SYGVKD. The CDR3 runs to 11 residues. The V gene lost 6 bases and the J gene lost 1 base, with 4 bases spanning the gap. In DNA form, the CDR3 reads TGTGCCATCAGCGGGTCCTACGAGCAGTACTTC. Its translation is CAISGSYEQYF.

The chain is built from TRBV9 and TRBJ2-2; the match to TRBD2 covers 7 bases. Germline V gene data show CDR1 as SGDLS and CDR2 as YYNGEE. The CDR3 runs to 16 residues. V lost 0 bases to trimming and J lost 1 base; unmatched junction nucleotides: 3. CDR3 DNA: TGTGCCAGCAGCGTAGTAAGCGGGAAGAACACCGGGGAGCTGTTTTTT. Translated: CASSVVSGKNTGELFF. The entire variable domain, with the rest obtained from reference TRBV9 and TRBJ2-2, is as follows: DSGVTQTPKHLITATGQRVTLRCSPRSGDLSVYWYQQSLDQGLQFLIQYYNGEERAKGNILERFSAQQFPDLHSELNLSSLELGDSALYFCASSVVSGKNTGELFFGEGSRLTVL.

The CDR3 reads CASSKHREDSPLHF. DNA of the CDR3: TGTGCCAGCAGCAAACATAGAGAGGATTCACCCCTCCACTTT. The gene calls are TRBV3-1 (or the pseudogene TRBV3-2) and TRBJ1-6; the D is unclear. The CDR3 runs 14 residues. The V gene's germline CDR1 is LGHDT and CDR2 YNNKEL (reference sequence). V was cut by 5 bases and J by 8 bases, with 13 bases left in between.

The chain uses TRBV11-3 and TRBJ2-3, with 9 bases matching TRBD1. Trimming at V came to 5 bases and at J to 2 bases, leaving 5 bases not matched to a gene. Germline CDR1 reads SGHNT; CDR2 reads YENEEA. This CDR3 is 15 amino acids long. CDR3 DNA: TGTGCCAGCAGCCACGGGACAGGGATCACAGATACGCAGTATTTT. Translated: CASSHGTGITDTQYF.

This chain connects TRBV18 to TRBJ2-1, with 9 bases fitting TRBD1. Losses at the gene ends were 2 bases for V and 3 bases for J; bases not matched to a gene: 2. The V gene's germline CDR1 is KGHSH and CDR2 LQKENI. CDR3 size: 15 residues. In DNA form, the CDR3 reads TGTGCCAGCTCACCAGGACAGGGGATCTACAATGAGCAGTTCTTC. It translates to CASSPGQGIYNEQFF.

This chain connects TRBV19 to TRBJ2-4; no clear D gene. CDR3 length: 15 residues. V was cut by 0 bases and J by 2 bases, with 8 bases left in between. Germline V gene data show CDR1 as LNHDA and CDR2 as SQIVND (reference sequence). CDR3 in DNA: TGTGCCAGTAGTATAGAGGGCACCACCAAAAACATTCAGTACTTC. Translated, it gives CASSIEGTTKNIQYF.

The V and J genes are TRBV6-5 and TRBJ2-1, with 11 bases fitting TRBD2. Germline V lookup: CDR1 MNHEY, CDR2 SVGAGI. The V and J ends lost 6 bases and 3 bases, in that order; junction bases with no gene match: 4. The CDR3 has 15 residues. CDR3 coding DNA: TGTGCCAGCAGCGACCTAGCGGGGGGCTACAATGAGCAGTTCTTC. Its translation: CASSDLAGGYNEQFF.

The rearrangement uses TRBV7-2 and TRBJ1-2; D is undetermined. CDR3 length: 14 amino acids. CDR1 is SGHTA and CDR2 is FQGNSA in the germline V gene. V lost 4 bases, J lost 4 bases, and 13 bases lay in between. Here the CDR3 reads CASSSGPLGYGYTF. DNA of the CDR3: TGTGCCAGCAGCTCCGGACCCTTGGGCTATGGCTACACCTTC.

The rearrangement uses TRBV12-3 or TRBV12-4 and TRBJ1-6; the D gene is possibly TRBD1 (5 bases). This CDR3 is 13 amino acids long. V shed 3 bases and J shed 10 bases, with 10 bases lying between them. The CDR3 reads CASSLEGRSPLHF. CDR3 nucleotide sequence: TGTGCCAGCAGTTTGGAGGGGCGCTCACCCCTCCACTTT.

The rearrangement joins TRBV6-2 or TRBV6-3 to TRBJ1-3; D may be TRBD1 (5 bases). The CDR3 extends over 16 amino acids. Germline values: CDR1 MNHEY, CDR2 SVGEGT. The germline V and J ends were trimmed by 6 bases and 0 bases, with 15 bases remaining between them. The CDR3 DNA reads TGTGCCAGCAGCGCCCAGGGCCCGCTCTCTGGAAACACCATATATTTT. It codes for CASSAQGPLSGNTIYF.

The CDR3: CASSEWLGNEQFF. The CDR3 DNA sequence: TGTGCCAGCAGTGAATGGCTGGGGAATGAGCAGTTCTTC. The gene calls are TRBV25-1 and TRBJ2-1; no reliable D call. The V end lost 1 base, the J end lost 7 bases, and 8 bases lay between the germline ends. Germline lookup yields CDR1 MGHDK and CDR2 SYGVNS. The CDR3 extends over 13 amino acids.

This clone has just one count. The chain recombines TRBV28 with TRBJ1-6; the match to TRBD1 covers 11 bases. With 4 bases clipped from V and 8 bases from J, the junction kept 4 bases outside the gene matches. Germline V gene lookup returns CDR1 MDHEN and CDR2 SYDVKM. This CDR3 has 15 residues. CDR3 sequence reads: CASSSDRGLDSPLHF. The CDR3 bases are TGTGCCAGCAGTTCGGACAGGGGGCTCGATTCACCCCTCCACTTT.

This sequence joins TRBV5-1 and TRBJ1-1; D might be TRBD1 (6 bases). The CDR3 extends over 12 amino acids. The germline V and J ends were trimmed by 4 bases and 11 bases, with 15 bases remaining between them. From germline, CDR1 is SGHRS and CDR2 YFSETQ. CDR3 sequence: CASSRAGDGAFF. CDR3 nucleotides: TGCGCCAGCAGCCGGGCAGGGGATGGGGCTTTCTTT.

V gene TRBV5-4 combines with J gene TRBJ1-2, with 9 positions matching TRBD1. The CDR3 is made up of 14 amino acids. After removal of 6 bases from V and 6 bases from J, the junction contained 9 bases not matched to a gene. Germline V gene lookup returns CDR1 SGHNT and CDR2 YYREEE (reference sequence). The CDR3 sequence: CASTKRTGEDGYTF. The CDR3 DNA reads TGTGCCAGCACTAAAAGGACAGGGGAGGATGGCTACACCTTC.

The chain uses TRBV5-3 and TRBJ1-1; D is ambiguous. TRBV5-3 is an ORF, and what it does is uncertain. V lost 9 bases to trimming and J lost 1 base, with 19 bases between them. This CDR3 contains 15 residues. The CDR3 reads CATASSRLANTEAFF. The DNA of the CDR3 is TGTGCCACAGCCAGTTCCAGGTTGGCGAACACTGAAGCTTTCTTT.

The chain recombines TRBV5-1 with TRBJ1-1; D may be TRBD1 (5 bases). Trimming pared 4 bases from V and 0 bases from J, leaving 16 bases between. The CDR3 sequence is 16 residues long. The germline gives CDR1 SGHRS, CDR2 YFSETQ. The CDR3 loop is CASSPEGPQMNTEAFF. DNA for the CDR3: TGCGCCAGCAGCCCCGAGGGGCCTCAAATGAACACTGAAGCTTTCTTT.

This clone was recorded once. J is TRBJ1-1 and V is TRBV5-1, with D hard to call. The V gene lost 3 bases and the J gene lost 1 base, with 16 bases spanning the gap. CDR1 is SGHRS, CDR2 YFSETQ, per germline. CDR3 length: 16 amino acids. The CDR3 DNA reads TGCGCCAGCAGCTCGGTTCCGGACTGGGGGAACACTGAAGCTTTCTTT. Translated, it gives CASSSVPDWGNTEAFF.

This chain joins TRBV2 and TRBJ1-2, with 7 bases matching TRBD1. The junction had 3 bases not matched to a gene; V was cut back by 6 bases and J by 2 bases. There are 13 residues in the CDR3. Germline values: CDR1 SNHLY, CDR2 FYNNEI. The CDR3 DNA reads TGTGCCAGCAGAGGACAGGAAAACTATGGCTACACCTTC. Its translation is CASRGQENYGYTF. Looking up the rest from reference TRBV2 and TRBJ1-2 gives the full variable domain: EPEVTQTPSHQVTQMGQEVILRCVPISNHLYFYWYRQILGQKVEFLVSFYNNEISEKSEIFDDQFSVERPDGSNFTLKIRSTKLEDSAMYFCASRGQENYGYTFGSGTRLTVV.

The chain uses TRBV7-9 and TRBJ1-4; tentative D call: TRBD1 (6 bases). In germline, CDR1 is SEHNR, CDR2 FQNEAQ (reference sequence). The CDR3 has 14 residues. V lost 5 bases and J 5 bases, leaving 12 bases between the germline ends. Here the CDR3 DNA reads TGTGCCAGCAGCATGGGACAAGGAAATGAAAAACTGTTTTTT. Protein: CASSMGQGNEKLFF.